Below are 25 T cell receptor beta chains sequenced from a single sample in a study of cytomegalovirus exposure and HLA in healthy donors. PCR employed 60 Vbeta and 13 Jbeta primers. Some clones are missing from TCRdb's copy, which holds only in-frame ones; the method was immunoSEQ multiplex PCR. The sample includes about 130,000 clones, around 83% seen only once; the top ten take 1% to 1.5%. The sample was PBMCs. These receptors were collected from a girl aged 2 to 10 in good health and CMV-seronegative.

The rearrangement uses TRBV7-2 and TRBJ2-5; D possibly corresponds to TRBD2 (6 bases). Germline V gene sequence: CDR1 SGHTA, CDR2 FQGNSA. V lost 3 bases, J lost 5 bases, and 13 bases lay in between. This CDR3 contains 14 residues. DNA for the CDR3: TGTGCCAGCAGCTTTGGTAGCGGTGAGGAGACCCAGTACTTC. It specifies CASSFGSGEETQYF. The full variable domain, completed using reference TRBV7-2 and TRBJ2-5, is GAGVSQSPSNKVTEKGKDVELRCDPISGHTALYWYRQSLGQGLEFLIYFQGNSAPDKSGLPSDRFSAERTGGSVSTLTIQRTQQEDSAVYLCASSFGSGEETQYFGPGTRLLVL.

This clone was observed once. This CDR3 is CASSSPGRNQPQHF. The CDR3 bases are TGTGCCAGCAGCTCCCCGGGGAGGAATCAGCCCCAGCATTTT. V and J are TRBV7-9 and TRBJ1-5; D is undetermined. The germline V gene has CDR1 SEHNR and CDR2 FQNEAQ (reference sequence). The ends were cut back, 4 bases at V and 4 bases at J, with 11 bases in the middle. The CDR3 has 14 amino acids.

This rearrangement joins TRBV7-3 to TRBJ2-7; 7 nucleotides match TRBD2. Germline CDR1 is SGHTA and CDR2 is FQGTGA. The CDR3 sequence is 14 residues long. Trimming removed 5 bases from V and 3 bases from J; junction bases left unmatched: 7. CDR3 nucleotide sequence: TGTGCCAGCAGCCCCATTCCGGGGGGCTACGAGCAGTACTTC. This sequence encodes CASSPIPGGYEQYF.

The chain is built from TRBV7-9 and TRBJ2-1, with 14 bases identical to TRBD2. Germline CDR1 is SEHNR and CDR2 is FQNEAQ (reference sequence). V shed 5 bases, J shed 12 bases, and the junction held 9 bases outside the gene matches. This CDR3 has 15 amino acids. The CDR3 nucleotides are TGTGCCAGCAGCCCGGGACTAGCGGGAGACGGGGGGCAGTTCTTC. Protein sequence: CASSPGLAGDGGQFF.

The chain couples TRBV5-6 to TRBJ2-1; D may be TRBD2 (5 bases). Deletions cut 4 bases from V and 3 bases from J, with 17 bases between. Per the germline V gene, CDR1 is SGHDT and CDR2 is YYEEEE. The length of the CDR3 is 16 residues. The CDR3 sequence is CASSKKRLALYNEQFF. CDR3 sequence (DNA): TGTGCCAGCAGCAAGAAGCGGCTAGCCCTCTACAATGAGCAGTTCTTC.

The rearrangement links TRBV5-4 to TRBJ2-3; tentatively, D is TRBD2 (5 bases). V lost 4 bases and J lost 2, with 14 bases in between. CDR1 SGHNT and CDR2 YYREEE come from the germline V gene (reference sequence). This CDR3 has 15 residues. The CDR3 DNA sequence: TGTGCCAGCAGCGAGGCGGGCGGAGCCACAGATACGCAGTATTTT. It translates to CASSEAGGATDTQYF.

The V gene is TRBV15, the J gene TRBJ1-6, with a weak D call TRBD1 (6 bases). Germline V gene data show CDR1 as LNHNV and CDR2 as YYDKDF (reference sequence). The CDR3 has 14 residues. Trimming took 0 bases from V and 9 from J, leaving 9 bases between them. This chain's CDR3 is CATSREGGGSPLHF. The DNA of the CDR3 is TGTGCCACCAGCAGAGAAGGGGGTGGTTCACCCCTCCACTTT. Complete variable domain (other parts from reference TRBV15 and TRBJ1-6): DAMVIQNPRYQVTQFGKPVTLSCSQTLNHNVMYWYQQKSSQAPKLLFHYYDKDFNNEADTPDNFQSRRPNTSFCFLDIRSPGLGDTAMYLCATSREGGGSPLHFGNGTRLTVT.

The V call is TRBV4-1, the J call TRBJ2-3; 9 bases are shared with TRBD1. This CDR3 contains 17 residues. The germline gives CDR1 MGHRA, CDR2 YSYEKL. V was pared by 0 bases and J by 6 bases, with 10 bases of the junction left unmatched. CDR3 bases: TGCGCCAGCAGCCAAGAAACAGGGGGCCGATCTGGGGATACGCAGTATTTT. This codes for CASSQETGGRSGDTQYF.

The chain couples TRBV30 to TRBJ1-2, with D unresolved. Germline loops: CDR1 GTSNPN, CDR2 SVGIG (reference sequence). Trimming stripped 5 bases from V and 8 bases from J, with 12 bases between. The CDR3 is 11 amino acids. CDR3 in amino acids: CAWGPPGGYTF. The CDR3 DNA is TGTGCCTGGGGACCTCCGGGGGGCTACACCTTC.

This rearrangement joins TRBV7-9 to TRBJ2-3, with 9 nucleotides matching TRBD2. This CDR3 has 16 residues. With 1 base clipped from V and 4 bases from J, the junction kept 6 bases outside the gene matches. The germline gives CDR1 SEHNR, CDR2 FQNEAQ (reference sequence). The CDR3 nucleotides are TGTGCCAGCAGCTTAGGTGAGCGGGGGGCCGCAGATACGCAGTATTTT. Its translation: CASSLGERGAADTQYF.

The chain combines TRBV15 with TRBJ2-5; no reliable D call. V lost 1 base to trimming and J lost 0 bases, with 3 bases between them. The CDR3 sequence is 13 residues long. Germline assignment: CDR1 LNHNV and CDR2 YYDKDF (reference sequence). Here the CDR3 DNA reads TGTGCCACCAGCAGAGCTAACCAAGAGACCCAGTACTTC. It translates to CATSRANQETQYF.

This clone was seen only once. This rearrangement joins TRBV30 to TRBJ2-3; TRBD1 matches at 10 bases. The V gene's germline CDR1 is GTSNPN and CDR2 SVGIG (reference sequence). V was pared by 7 bases and J by 4 bases, with 11 bases of the junction left unmatched. The CDR3 has 15 residues. CDR3 protein: CAYTRGTGAPDTQYF. The CDR3 coding sequence is TGTGCCTATACCAGAGGGACAGGGGCCCCAGATACGCAGTATTTT. The entire variable domain, with the rest obtained from reference TRBV30 and TRBJ2-3, is as follows: SQTIHQWPATLVQPVGSPLSLECTVEGTSNPNLYWYRQAAGRGLQLLFYSVGIGQISSEVPQNLSASRPQDRQFILSSKKLLLSDSGFYLCAYTRGTGAPDTQYFGPGTRLTVL.

This clone was seen just once. V and J are TRBV6-5 and TRBJ1-1, with D hard to call. CDR1 is MNHEY, CDR2 SVGAGI, per germline. Trimming stripped 0 bases from V and 6 bases from J, with 8 bases between. CDR3 size: 13 residues. The CDR3 DNA sequence: TGTGCCAGCAGTTACTCGATCGCGGCTGAAGCTTTCTTT. Its protein is CASSYSIAAEAFF.

The chain combines TRBV30 with TRBJ1-5; 7 bases align to TRBD1. The germline V gene encodes CDR1 GTSNPN and CDR2 SVGIG (reference sequence). V dropped 4 bases and J dropped 6; count of bases not matched to a gene: 6. This CDR3 is 13 amino acids long. Here the CDR3 DNA reads TGTGCCTGGACGGGACAGATAGGTCAGCCCCAGCATTTT. This encodes CAWTGQIGQPQHF. Drawing the rest from reference TRBV30 and TRBJ1-5, the complete variable domain is SQTIHQWPATLVQPVGSPLSLECTVEGTSNPNLYWYRQAAGRGLQLLFYSVGIGQISSEVPQNLSASRPQDRQFILSSKKLLLSDSGFYLCAWTGQIGQPQHFGDGTRLSIL.

J is TRBJ1-4 and V is TRBV30, with D maybe TRBD1 (5 bases). Germline lookup yields CDR1 GTSNPN and CDR2 SVGIG (reference sequence). Trimming took off 2 bases at V and 6 bases at J, with 10 bases between the two ends. The CDR3 contains 13 residues. The CDR3, as DNA: TGTGCCTGGAGTCCAGGGAAACATGAAAAACTGTTTTTT. Amino acid sequence: CAWSPGKHEKLFF.

This chain uses TRBV5-1 with TRBJ2-3; D uncertain. The CDR3 covers 14 residues. In germline, CDR1 is SGHRS, CDR2 YFSETQ. The ends were cut back, 0 bases at V and 6 bases at J, with 11 bases in the middle. The CDR3 reads CASSLGSAQDTQYF. The CDR3 DNA follows: TGCGCCAGCAGCTTGGGATCGGCACAGGATACGCAGTATTTT.

CDR3 in amino acids: CASSEPRVRASEKLFF. CDR3 nucleotide sequence: TGTGCCAGCAGTGAACCGCGGGTGCGGGCCAGTGAAAAACTGTTTTTT. The rearrangement joins TRBV2 to TRBJ1-4; no definite D call. The CDR3 runs to 16 residues. Germline V gene sequence: CDR1 SNHLY, CDR2 FYNNEI. Between the trimmed V and J ends, which lost 2 bases and 7 bases, there was a span of 17 bases.

The chain uses TRBV9 and TRBJ2-1; 12 bases line up with TRBD2. With 0 bases clipped from V and 8 bases from J, the junction kept 6 bases outside the gene matches. The CDR3 contains 16 residues. The V gene's germline CDR1 is SGDLS and CDR2 YYNGEE. Here the CDR3 DNA reads TGTGCCAGCAGCGTAGTGACTAGCGGGAGCAGAGATGAGCAGTTCTTC. Its translation: CASSVVTSGSRDEQFF.

This chain joins TRBV7-2 and TRBJ1-4; TRBD1 matches at 7 bases. Germline V gene data show CDR1 as SGHTA and CDR2 as FQGNSA. V was clipped by 3 bases and J by 5 bases; unmatched bases: 6. The CDR3 has 15 residues. Written as DNA, the CDR3 is TGTGCCAGCAGCTTTCCCGGGACAGAGAATGAAAAACTGTTTTTT. Protein sequence: CASSFPGTENEKLFF.

The chain joins TRBV27 to TRBJ1-2; TRBD1 might be the D (6 bases). The CDR3 is made up of 15 amino acids. V was cut by 3 bases and J by 4 bases, with 15 bases left in between. CDR1 and CDR2 from the germline V gene are MNHEY and SMNVEV (reference sequence). CDR3 DNA: TGTGCCAGCAGTTTCAAGGCAGGGGCCTTCTATGGCTACACCTTC. This encodes CASSFKAGAFYGYTF.

The CDR3 sequence: CASSQDSNYGYTF. DNA for the CDR3: TGTGCCAGCAGTCAAGACTCCAATTATGGCTACACCTTC. The V gene is TRBV7-8, the J gene TRBJ1-2; D call uncertain. The CDR3 runs to 13 residues. The ends were cut back, 6 bases at V and 5 bases at J, with 13 bases in the middle. CDR1 and CDR2 (germline): SGHVS, FQNEAQ.

This chain links TRBV6-1 with TRBJ2-7, with 9 bases lining up with TRBD1. The V segment lost 3 bases and the J segment 5 bases; nucleotides outside the gene matches: 20. CDR3 length: 19 residues. Germline-derived CDR1 and CDR2 are MNHNS and SASEGT. CDR3 residues: CASSDEGQGLAQNMHEQYF. In DNA, the CDR3 is TGTGCCAGCAGTGATGAGGGACAGGGACTGGCACAAAACATGCACGAGCAGTACTTC.

This chain joins TRBV30 and TRBJ1-3; 10 bases match TRBD1. V shed 5 bases and J 0 bases; nucleotides not matched to a gene: 1. Germline V gene lookup returns CDR1 GTSNPN and CDR2 SVGIG (reference sequence). This CDR3 is built from 14 residues. The CDR3, as DNA: TGTGCCTGGGGGACAGGGGTCTCTGGAAACACCATATATTTT. The encoded protein is CAWGTGVSGNTIYF.

V and J are TRBV11-2 and TRBJ2-1; the D gene is possibly TRBD2 (6 bases). CDR1 SGHAT and CDR2 FQNNGV come from the germline V gene. There are 15 residues in the CDR3. The ends were cut back, 5 bases at V and 3 bases at J, with 14 bases in the middle. CDR3: CASSLIAANYNEQFF. CDR3 DNA sequence: TGTGCCAGCAGCCTCATAGCGGCAAACTACAATGAGCAGTTCTTC.

Concerning this clone itself: Other DNA sequences within the sample encode an identical CDR3. This chain links TRBV5-6 with TRBJ2-5, with D possibly TRBD2 on 6 matching bases. V lost 5 bases and J 4 bases, leaving 12 bases between the germline ends. Germline values: CDR1 SGHDT, CDR2 YYEEEE. This CDR3 contains 13 residues. CDR3 region: CASRSAGLETQYF. The DNA for the CDR3 is TGTGCCAGCAGATCCGCGGGGCTAGAGACCCAGTACTTC.